This T cell receptor (beta chain) was captured by sequencing in a study of OX40 agonist ivuxolimab in advanced cancers. As for the study in general: Six ivuxolimab dose levels, 0.01 to 10 mg/kg, were given intravenously every 2 weeks. Study results and caveats: CD8+ T cells (on average) carried more expanded clones than CD4+ T cells. Among some nonresponders, normalized T-cell clonal expansion was also low. The CD4+ and CD8+ T cells in the blood had expanded clonally by week 6 at 0.1 to 3.0 mg/kg.

Method: immunoSEQ multiplex PCR; TCRdb's copy keeps in-frame clones and lacks some. Altogether tens of thousands of clones are present, about 85% being singletons, with the ten largest covering 2% to 2.5%. The CDR3 extends over 13 amino acids. Looked up from germline, CDR1 is SGHVS and CDR2 is FQNEAQ. V lost 5 bases and J lost 6; bases outside the gene matches: 4. With regard to this clone: What it binds is not known.

The sequencing used CD4+ or CD8+ T cells sorted from blood, collected in a trial of the OX40 agonist ivuxolimab. This chain joins TRBV7-8 and TRBJ2-1; 7 nucleotides line up with TRBD1. The sequence came from an adult with an advanced solid tumor such as melanoma, head and neck, liver or kidney cancer. CDR3: CASSRDRANEQFF. CDR3 in DNA: TGTGCCAGCAGCCGCGACAGGGCCAATGAGCAGTTCTTC.